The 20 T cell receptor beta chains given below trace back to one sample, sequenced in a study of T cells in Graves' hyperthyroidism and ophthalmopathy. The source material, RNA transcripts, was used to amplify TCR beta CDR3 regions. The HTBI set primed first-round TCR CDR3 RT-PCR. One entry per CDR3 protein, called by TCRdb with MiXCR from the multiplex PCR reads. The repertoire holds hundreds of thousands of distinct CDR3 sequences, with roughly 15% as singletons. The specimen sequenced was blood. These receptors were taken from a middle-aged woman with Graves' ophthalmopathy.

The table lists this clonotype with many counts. The CDR3 DNA reads as TGCAGTGCAAGGAGGGATACGCAGTATTTT. Its translation: CSARRDTQYF. V is TRBV20-1 and J is TRBJ2-3, with D tentatively TRBD2 (5 bases). The CDR3 covers 10 residues. Germline CDR1 reads DFQATT; CDR2 reads SNEGSKA (reference sequence). V dropped 6 bases and J dropped 6 bases, with 7 bases sitting between them.

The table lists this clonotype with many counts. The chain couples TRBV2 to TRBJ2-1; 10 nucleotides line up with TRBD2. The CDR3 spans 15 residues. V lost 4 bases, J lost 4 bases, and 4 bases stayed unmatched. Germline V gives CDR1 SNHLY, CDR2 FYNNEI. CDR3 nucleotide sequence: TGTGCCAGCAGTGTTCAAGCGGGAGGGTACAATGAGCAGTTCTTC. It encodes CASSVQAGGYNEQFF.

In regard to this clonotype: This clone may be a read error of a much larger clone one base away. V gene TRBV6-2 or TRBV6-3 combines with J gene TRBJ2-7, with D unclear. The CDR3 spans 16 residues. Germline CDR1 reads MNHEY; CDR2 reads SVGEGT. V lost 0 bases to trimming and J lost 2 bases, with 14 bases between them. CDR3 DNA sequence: TGTGCCAGCAGTTACTCGAAAGACGGGTTGACCTACGAGCAGTACTTC. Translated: CASSYSKDGLTYEQYF.

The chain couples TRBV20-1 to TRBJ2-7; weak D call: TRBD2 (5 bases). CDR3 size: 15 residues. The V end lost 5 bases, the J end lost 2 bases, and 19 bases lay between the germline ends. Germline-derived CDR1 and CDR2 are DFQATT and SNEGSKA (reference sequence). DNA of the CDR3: TGCAGTGCTTCGGGGAGCCCACTCCAAACCTACGAGCAGTACTTC. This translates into CSASGSPLQTYEQYF.

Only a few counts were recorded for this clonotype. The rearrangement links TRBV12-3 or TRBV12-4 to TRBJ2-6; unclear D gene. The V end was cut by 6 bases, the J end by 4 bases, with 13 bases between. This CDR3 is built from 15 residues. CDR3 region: CASSLGALGANVLTF. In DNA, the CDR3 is TGTGCCAGCAGCCTCGGAGCTCTGGGGGCCAACGTCCTGACTTTC.

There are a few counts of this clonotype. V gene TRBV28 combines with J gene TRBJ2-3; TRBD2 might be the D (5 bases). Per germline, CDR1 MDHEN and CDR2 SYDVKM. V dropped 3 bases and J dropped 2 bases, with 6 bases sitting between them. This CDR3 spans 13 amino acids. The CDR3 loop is CASSFSATDTQYF. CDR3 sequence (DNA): TGTGCCAGCAGTTTTAGCGCCACAGATACGCAGTATTTT.

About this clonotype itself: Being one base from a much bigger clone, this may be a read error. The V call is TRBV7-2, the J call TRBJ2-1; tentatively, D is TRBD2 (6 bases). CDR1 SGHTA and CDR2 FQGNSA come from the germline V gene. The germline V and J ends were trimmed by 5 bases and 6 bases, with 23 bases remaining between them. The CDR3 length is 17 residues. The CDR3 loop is CASSRPGLKILVNEQFF. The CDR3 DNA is TGTGCCAGCAGCCGACCGGGACTCAAAATATTAGTCAATGAGCAGTTCTTC.

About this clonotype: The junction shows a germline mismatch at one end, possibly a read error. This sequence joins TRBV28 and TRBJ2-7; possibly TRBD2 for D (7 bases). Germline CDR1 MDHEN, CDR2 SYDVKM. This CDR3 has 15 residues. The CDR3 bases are TGTGCCAGCAGTTCGGCAGGGGAGGGTGGCTACGAGCGGTACTTC. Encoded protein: CASSSAGEGGYERYF.

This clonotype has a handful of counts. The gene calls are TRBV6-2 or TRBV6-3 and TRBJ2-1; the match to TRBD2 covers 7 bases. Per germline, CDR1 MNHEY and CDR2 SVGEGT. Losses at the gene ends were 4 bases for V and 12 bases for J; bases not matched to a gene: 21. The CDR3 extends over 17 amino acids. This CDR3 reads CASSSRFSSWAGVRQFF. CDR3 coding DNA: TGTGCCAGCAGTTCACGCTTCTCCTCCTGGGCGGGGGTCCGGCAGTTCTTC.

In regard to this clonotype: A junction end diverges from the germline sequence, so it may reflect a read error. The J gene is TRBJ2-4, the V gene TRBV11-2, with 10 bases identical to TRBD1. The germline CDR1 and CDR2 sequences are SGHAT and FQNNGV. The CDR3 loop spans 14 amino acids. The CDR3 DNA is TGTGCCAGCAGCATGGACAGGGGGGAAAACATTCGGTACTTC. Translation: CASSMDRGENIRYF.

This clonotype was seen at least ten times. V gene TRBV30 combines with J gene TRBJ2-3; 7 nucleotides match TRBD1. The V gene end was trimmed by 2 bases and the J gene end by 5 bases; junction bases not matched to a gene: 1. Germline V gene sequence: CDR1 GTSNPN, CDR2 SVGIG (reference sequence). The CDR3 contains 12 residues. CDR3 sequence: CAWSTGEDTQYF. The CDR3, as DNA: TGTGCCTGGAGTACAGGGGAAGATACGCAGTATTTT.

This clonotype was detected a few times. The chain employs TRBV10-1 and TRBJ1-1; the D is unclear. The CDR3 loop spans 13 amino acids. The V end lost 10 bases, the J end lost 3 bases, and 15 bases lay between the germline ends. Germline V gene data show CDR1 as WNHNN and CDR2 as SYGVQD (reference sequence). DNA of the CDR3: TGCGCCACCCCCCGGGGTACCCACACTGAAGCTTTCTTT. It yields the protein CATPRGTHTEAFF.

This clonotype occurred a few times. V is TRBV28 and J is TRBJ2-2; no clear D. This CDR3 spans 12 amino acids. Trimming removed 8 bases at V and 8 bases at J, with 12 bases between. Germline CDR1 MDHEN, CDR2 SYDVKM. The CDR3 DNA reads TGTGCCAGCCTAGGGTTGGGAGGGGAGCTGTTTTTT. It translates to CASLGLGGELFF.

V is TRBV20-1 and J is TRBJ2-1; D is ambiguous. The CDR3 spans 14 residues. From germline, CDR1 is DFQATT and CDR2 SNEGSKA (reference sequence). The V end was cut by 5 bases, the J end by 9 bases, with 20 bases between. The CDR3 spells CSARRTTQRAEQFF. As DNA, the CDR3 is TGCAGTGCTCGCCGTACTACCCAACGGGCTGAGCAGTTCTTC.

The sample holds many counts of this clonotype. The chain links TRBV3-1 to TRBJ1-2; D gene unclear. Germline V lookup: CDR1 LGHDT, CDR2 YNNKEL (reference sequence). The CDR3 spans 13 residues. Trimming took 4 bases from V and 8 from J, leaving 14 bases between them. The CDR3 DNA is TGTGCCAGCAGCCCTAGATATTTCTACGGCTACACCTTC. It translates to CASSPRYFYGYTF.

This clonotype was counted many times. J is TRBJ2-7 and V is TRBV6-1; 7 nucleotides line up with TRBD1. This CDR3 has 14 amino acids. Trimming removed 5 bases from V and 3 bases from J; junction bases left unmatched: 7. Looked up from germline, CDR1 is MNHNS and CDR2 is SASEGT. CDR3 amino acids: CASSSQGPYYEQYF. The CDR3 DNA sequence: TGTGCCAGCAGTTCACAGGGGCCCTACTACGAGCAGTACTTC.

DNA of the CDR3: TGTGCCAGCAGCGTCGGGGCGACGGGTGAAGCTTTCTTT. Protein sequence: CASSVGATGEAFF. The V call is TRBV6-1, the J call TRBJ1-1, with D tentatively TRBD1 (5 bases). The CDR3 runs to 13 residues. Per germline, CDR1 MNHNS and CDR2 SASEGT. Trimming removed 6 bases from V and 7 bases from J, with 15 bases in between.

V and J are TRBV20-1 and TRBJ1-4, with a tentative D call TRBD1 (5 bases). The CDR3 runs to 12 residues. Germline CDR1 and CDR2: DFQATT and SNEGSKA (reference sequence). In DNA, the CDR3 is TGCAGGCCCGGGGGGGGTAATGAAAAACTGTTTTTT. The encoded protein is CRPGGGNEKLFF.

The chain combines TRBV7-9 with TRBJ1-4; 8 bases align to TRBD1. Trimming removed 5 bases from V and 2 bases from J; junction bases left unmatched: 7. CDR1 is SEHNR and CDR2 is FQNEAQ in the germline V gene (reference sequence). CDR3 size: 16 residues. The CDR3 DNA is TGTGCCAGCAGCGAAGCCGACAGGGGTACTAATGAAAAACTGTTTTTT. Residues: CASSEADRGTNEKLFF.

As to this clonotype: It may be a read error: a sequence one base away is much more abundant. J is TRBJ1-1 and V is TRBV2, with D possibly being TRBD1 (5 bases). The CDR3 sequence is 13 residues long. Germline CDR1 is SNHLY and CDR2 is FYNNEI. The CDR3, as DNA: TGTGCCAGCGGGCTGGGGGTGAACACTGAAGCTTCCTTT. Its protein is CASGLGVNTEASF. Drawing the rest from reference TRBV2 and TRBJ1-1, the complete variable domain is EPEVTQTPSHQVTQMGQEVILRCVPISNHLYFYWYRQILGQKVEFLVSFYNNEISEKSEIFDDQFSVERPDGSNFTLKIRSTKLEDSAMYFCASGLGVNTEASFGQGTRLTVV.